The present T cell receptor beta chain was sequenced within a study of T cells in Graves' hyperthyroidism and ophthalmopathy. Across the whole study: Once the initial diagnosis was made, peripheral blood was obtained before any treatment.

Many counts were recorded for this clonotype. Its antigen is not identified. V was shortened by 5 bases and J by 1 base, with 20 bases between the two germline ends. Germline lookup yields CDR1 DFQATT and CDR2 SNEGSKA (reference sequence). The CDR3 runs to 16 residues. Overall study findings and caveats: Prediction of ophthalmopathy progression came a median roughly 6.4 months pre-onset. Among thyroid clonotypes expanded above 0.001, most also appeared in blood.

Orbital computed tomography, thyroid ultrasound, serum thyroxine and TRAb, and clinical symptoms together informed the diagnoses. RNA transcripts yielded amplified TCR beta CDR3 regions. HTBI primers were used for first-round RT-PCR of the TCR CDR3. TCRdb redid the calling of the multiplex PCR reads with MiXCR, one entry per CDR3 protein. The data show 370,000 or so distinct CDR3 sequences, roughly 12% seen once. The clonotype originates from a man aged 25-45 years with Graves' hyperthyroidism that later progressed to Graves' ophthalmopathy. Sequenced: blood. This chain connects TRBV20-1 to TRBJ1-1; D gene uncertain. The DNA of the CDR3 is TGCAGTGCTCCCGGGCCCACGGGAGTAGGGAACACTGAAGCTTTCTTT. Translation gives CSAPGPTGVGNTEAFF.